The source of this T cell receptor beta chain is a study of cytomegalovirus exposure and HLA in healthy donors. At the level of the study: Early on, a data release was issued that held 85 million to 95 million unique TCRs from HLA-typed donors.

This CDR3 is built from 16 residues. CDR1 and CDR2 from the germline V gene are GTSNPN and SVGIG (reference sequence). V dropped 5 bases and J dropped 4; count of bases not matched to a gene: 11. In the PCR, 60 Vbeta and 13 Jbeta primers were used. As handled by the study authors: There were about 80 million unique TCR beta chains by a later count, and 10 million to 12 million of them were shared. The method was immunoSEQ multiplex PCR; TCRdb's version includes in-frame clones alone and lacks a portion of them. V and J calls plus clone size are reproduced from that table; the DNA served to infer D and trimming. The sample lists about 200,000 clones, about 78% occurring once.

The receptor was isolated from a woman in her thirties in good health and CMV-seronegative. The chain uses TRBV30 and TRBJ2-6; 7 bases map to TRBD2. The specimen sequenced was PBMCs. CDR3 sequence reads: CAWDRLAQAGANVLTF. Written as DNA, the CDR3 is TGTGCCTGGGATCGACTAGCCCAGGCCGGGGCCAACGTCCTGACTTTC.